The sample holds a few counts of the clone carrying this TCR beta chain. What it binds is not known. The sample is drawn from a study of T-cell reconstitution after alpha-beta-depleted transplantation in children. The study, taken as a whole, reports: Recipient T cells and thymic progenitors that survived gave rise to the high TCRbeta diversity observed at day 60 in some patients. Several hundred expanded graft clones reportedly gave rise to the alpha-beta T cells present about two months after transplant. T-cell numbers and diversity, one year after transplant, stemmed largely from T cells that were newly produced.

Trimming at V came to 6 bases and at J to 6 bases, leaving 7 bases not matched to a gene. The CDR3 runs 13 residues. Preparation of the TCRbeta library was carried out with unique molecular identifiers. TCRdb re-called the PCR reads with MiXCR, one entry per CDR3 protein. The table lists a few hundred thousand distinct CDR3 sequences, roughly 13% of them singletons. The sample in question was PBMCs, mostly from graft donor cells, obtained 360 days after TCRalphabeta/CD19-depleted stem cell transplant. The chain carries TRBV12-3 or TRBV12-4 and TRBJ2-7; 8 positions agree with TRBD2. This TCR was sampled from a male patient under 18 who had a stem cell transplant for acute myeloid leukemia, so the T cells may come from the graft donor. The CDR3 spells CASSPGGGLEQYF. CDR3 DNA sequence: TGTGCCAGCAGCCCCGGGGGGGGCCTCGAGCAGTACTTC.